This TCR beta chain was retrieved from a study of human T cells and chemical hapten exposure. The table lists this clonotype with many counts. This CDR3 is 14 amino acids long. Germline CDR1 and CDR2: DFQATT and SNEGSKA (reference sequence). Trimming removed 1 base at V and 4 bases at J, with 11 bases between. TCRdb passed the RACE reads through MiXCR, listing each CDR3 protein once. The table has roughly 120,000 distinct CDR3 sequences, around an eighth seen once. Time point reported: patch test 1, 2 weeks after DPC sensitization. The treatment was: therapeutic diphenylcyclopropenone sensitization with weekly scalp DPC.

Sequencing was performed on whole blood, taken in connection with sensitization to the hapten diphenylcyclopropenone (DPC). The origin of this receptor is a woman in her forties or fifties with alopecia areata. Some clones in this sample may be carry-over from other donors' samples. This sequence joins TRBV20-1 and TRBJ1-5, with D perhaps TRBD1 (5 bases). Here the CDR3 reads CSARAPGGNQPQHF. The CDR3 region has the DNA TGCAGTGCTAGAGCACCGGGGGGGAATCAGCCCCAGCATTTT.